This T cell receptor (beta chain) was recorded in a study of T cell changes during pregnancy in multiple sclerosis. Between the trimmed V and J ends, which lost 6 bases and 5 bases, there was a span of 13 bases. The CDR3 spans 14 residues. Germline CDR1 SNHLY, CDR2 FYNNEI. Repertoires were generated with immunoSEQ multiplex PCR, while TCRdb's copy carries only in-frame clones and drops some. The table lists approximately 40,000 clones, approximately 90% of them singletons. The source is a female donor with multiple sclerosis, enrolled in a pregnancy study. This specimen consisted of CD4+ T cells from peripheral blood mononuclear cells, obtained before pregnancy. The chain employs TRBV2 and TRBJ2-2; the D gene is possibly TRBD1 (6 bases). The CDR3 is CASSLQGLTGELFF. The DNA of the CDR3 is TGTGCCAGCAGCCTTCAGGGGTTGACCGGGGAGCTGTTTTTT.